This T cell receptor (beta chain) is drawn from a study of shared clonotypes between healthy human individuals. At the level of the study: A donor's plate count was three for CD4 naive and three for CD4 memory; CD8 naive had two and CD8 memory one. Whole-study results and caveats: Despite large depth, rarefaction showed incomplete sorted-subset sequencing. Owing to a small donor count, the genetic and exposure-history diversity represented was limited.

V shed 5 bases and J shed 3 bases, with 23 bases lying between them. Germline CDR1 and CDR2: MDHEN and SYDVKM. CDR3 length: 17 residues. Naive CD8 isolation took CD45RO-negative cells positively selected for CCR7 and excluded terminally differentiated effector memory CD45RA+ cells. Assay: immunoSEQ multiplex PCR; the TCRdb copy retains only in-frame clones and omits some. The repertoire holds hundreds of thousands of clones, with almost 95% as singletons. This clone was counted once. Its antigen is unidentified. The origin of this receptor is a man under 40 in good health. The V call is TRBV28, the J call TRBJ2-7; D gene uncertain. The sequenced sample consisted of naive CD8+ T cells sorted from blood. The CDR3 DNA reads TGTGCCAGCAGTCCAAATAGAGATGGGCCTGGGATCTACGAGCAGTACTTC. Its protein is CASSPNRDGPGIYEQYF.